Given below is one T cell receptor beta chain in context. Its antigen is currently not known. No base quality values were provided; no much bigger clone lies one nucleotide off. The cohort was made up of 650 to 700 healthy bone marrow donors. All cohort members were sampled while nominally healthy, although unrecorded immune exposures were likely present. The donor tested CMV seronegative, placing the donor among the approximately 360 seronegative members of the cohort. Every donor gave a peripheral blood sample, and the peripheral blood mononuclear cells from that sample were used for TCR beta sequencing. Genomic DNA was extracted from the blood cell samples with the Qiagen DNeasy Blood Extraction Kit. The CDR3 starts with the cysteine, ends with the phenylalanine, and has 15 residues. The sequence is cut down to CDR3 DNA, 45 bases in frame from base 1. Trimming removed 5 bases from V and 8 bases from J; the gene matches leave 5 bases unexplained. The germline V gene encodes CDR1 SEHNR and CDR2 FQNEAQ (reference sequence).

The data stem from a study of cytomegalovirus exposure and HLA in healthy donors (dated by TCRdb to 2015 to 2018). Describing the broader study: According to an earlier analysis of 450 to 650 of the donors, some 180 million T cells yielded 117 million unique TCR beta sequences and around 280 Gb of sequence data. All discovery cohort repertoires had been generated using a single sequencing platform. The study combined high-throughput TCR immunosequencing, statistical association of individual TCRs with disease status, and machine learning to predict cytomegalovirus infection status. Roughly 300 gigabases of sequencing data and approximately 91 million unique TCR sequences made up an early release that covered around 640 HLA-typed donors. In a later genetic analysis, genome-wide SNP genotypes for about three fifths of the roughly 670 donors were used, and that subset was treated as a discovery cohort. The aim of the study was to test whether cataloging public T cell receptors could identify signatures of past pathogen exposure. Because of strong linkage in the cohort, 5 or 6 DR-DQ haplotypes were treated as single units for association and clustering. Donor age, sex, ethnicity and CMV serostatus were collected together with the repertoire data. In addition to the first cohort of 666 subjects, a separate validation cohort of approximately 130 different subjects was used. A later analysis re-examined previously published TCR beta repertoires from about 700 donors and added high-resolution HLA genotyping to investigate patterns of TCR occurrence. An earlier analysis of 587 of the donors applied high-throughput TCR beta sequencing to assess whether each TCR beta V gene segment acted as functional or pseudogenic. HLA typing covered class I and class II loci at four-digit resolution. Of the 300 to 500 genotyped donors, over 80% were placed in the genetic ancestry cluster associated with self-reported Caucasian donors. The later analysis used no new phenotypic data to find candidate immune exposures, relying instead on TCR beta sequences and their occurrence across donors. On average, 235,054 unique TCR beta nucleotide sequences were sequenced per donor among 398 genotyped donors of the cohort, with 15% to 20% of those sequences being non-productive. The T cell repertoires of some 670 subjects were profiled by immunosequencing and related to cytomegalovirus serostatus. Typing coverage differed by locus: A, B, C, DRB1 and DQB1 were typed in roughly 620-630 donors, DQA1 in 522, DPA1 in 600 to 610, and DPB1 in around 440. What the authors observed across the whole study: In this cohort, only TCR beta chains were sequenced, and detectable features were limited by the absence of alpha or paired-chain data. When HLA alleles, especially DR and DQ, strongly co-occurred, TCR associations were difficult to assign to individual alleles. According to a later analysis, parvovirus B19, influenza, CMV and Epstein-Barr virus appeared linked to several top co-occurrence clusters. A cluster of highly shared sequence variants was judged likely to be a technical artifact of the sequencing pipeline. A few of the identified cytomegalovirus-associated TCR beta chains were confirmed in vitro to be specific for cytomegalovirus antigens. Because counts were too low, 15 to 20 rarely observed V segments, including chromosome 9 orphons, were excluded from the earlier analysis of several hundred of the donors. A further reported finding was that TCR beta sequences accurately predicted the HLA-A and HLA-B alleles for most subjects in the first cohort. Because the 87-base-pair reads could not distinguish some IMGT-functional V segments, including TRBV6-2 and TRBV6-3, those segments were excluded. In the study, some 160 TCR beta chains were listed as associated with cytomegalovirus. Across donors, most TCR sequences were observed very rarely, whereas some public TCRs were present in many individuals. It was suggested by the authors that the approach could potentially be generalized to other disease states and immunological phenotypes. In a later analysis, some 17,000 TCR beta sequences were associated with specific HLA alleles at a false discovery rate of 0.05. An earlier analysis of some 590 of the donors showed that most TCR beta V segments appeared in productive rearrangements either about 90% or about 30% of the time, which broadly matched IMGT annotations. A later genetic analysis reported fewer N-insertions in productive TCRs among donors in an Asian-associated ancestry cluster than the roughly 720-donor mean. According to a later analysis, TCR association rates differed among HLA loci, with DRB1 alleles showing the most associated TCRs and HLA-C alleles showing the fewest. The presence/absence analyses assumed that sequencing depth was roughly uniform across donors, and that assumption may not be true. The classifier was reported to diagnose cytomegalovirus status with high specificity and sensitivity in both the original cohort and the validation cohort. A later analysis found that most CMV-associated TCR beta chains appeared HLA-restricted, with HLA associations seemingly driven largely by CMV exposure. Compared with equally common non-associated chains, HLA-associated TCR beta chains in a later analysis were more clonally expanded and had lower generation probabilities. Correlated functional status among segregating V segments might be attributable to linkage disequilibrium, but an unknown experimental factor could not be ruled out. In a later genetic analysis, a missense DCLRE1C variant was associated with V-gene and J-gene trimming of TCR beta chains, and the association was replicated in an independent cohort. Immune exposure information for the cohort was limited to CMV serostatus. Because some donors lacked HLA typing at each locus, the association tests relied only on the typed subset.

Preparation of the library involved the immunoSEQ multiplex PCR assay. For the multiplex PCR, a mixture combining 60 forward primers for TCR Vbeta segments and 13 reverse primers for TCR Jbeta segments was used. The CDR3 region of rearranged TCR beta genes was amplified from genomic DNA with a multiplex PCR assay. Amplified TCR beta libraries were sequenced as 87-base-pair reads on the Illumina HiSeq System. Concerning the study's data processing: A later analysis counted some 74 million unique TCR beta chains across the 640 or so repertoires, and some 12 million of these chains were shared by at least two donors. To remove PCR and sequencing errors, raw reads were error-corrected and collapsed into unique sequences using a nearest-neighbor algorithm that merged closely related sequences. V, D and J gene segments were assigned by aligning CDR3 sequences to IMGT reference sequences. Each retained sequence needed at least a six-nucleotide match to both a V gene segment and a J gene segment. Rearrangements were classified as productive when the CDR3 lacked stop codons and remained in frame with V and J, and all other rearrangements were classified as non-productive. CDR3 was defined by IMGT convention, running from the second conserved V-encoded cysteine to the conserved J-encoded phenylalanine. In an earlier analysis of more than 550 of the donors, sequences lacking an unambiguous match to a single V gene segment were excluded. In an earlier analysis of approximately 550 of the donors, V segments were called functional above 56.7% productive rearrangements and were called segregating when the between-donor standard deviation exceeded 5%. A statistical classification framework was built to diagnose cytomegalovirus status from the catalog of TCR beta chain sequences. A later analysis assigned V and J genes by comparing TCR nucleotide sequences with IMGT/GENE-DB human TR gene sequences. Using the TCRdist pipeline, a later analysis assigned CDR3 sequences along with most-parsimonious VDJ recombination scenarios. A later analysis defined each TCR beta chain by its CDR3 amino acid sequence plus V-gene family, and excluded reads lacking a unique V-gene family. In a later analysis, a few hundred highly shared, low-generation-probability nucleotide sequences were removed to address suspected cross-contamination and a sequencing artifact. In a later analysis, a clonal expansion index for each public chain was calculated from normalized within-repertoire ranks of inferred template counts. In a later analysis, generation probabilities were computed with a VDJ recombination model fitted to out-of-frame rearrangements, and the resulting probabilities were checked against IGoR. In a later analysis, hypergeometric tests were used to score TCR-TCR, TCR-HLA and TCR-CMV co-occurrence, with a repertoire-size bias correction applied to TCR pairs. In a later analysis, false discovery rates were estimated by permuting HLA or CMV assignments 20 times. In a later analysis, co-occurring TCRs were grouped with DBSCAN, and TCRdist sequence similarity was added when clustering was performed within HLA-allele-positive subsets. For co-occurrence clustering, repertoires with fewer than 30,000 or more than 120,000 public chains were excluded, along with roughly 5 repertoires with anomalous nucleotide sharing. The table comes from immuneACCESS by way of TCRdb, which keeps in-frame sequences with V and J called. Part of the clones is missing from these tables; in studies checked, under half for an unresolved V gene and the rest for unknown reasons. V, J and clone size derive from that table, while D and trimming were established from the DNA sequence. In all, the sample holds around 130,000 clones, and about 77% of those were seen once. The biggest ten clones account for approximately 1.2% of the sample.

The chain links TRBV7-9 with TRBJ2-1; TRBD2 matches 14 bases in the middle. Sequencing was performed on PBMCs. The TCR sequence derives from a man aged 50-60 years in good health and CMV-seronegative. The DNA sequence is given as TGTGCCAGCAGCGCCGGGACTAGCGGGAGCTATGAGCAGTTCTTC. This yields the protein CASSAGTSGSYEQFF. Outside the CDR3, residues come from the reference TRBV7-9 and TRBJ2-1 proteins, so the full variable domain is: DTGVSQNPRHKITKRGQNVTFRCDPISEHNRLYWYRQTLGQGPEFLTYFQNEAQLEKSRLLSDRFSAERPKGSFSTLEIQRTEQGDSAMYLCASSAGTSGSYEQFFGPGTRLTVL.